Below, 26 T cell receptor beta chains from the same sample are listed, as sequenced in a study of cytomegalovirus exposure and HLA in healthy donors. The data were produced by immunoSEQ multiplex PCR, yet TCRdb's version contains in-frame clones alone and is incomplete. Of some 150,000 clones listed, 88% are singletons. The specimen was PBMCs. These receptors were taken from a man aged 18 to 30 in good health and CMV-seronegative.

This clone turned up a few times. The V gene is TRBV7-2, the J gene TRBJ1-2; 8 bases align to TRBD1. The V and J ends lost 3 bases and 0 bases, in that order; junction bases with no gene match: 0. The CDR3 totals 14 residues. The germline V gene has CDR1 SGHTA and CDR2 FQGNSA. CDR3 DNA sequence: TGTGCCAGCAGCTTGGACAGGGCTAACTATGGCTACACCTTC. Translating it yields CASSLDRANYGYTF.

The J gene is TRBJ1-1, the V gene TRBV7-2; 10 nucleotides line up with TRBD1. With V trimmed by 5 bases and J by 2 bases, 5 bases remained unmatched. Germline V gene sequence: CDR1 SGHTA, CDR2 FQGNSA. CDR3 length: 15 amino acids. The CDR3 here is CASSPRDRGNTEAFF. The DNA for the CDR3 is TGTGCCAGCAGCCCCCGGGACAGGGGTAACACTGAAGCTTTCTTT.

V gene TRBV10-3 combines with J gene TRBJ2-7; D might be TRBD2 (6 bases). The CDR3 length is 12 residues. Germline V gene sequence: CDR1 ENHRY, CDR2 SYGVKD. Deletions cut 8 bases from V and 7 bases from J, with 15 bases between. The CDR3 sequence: CAIGEVGSEQYF. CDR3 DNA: TGTGCCATCGGGGAGGTGGGCTCTGAGCAGTACTTC.

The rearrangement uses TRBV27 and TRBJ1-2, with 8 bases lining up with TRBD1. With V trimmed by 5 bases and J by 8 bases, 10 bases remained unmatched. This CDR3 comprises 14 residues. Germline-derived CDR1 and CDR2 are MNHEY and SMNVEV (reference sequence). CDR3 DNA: TGTGCCAGCAGTCAGGGGGCAGGGGGCTCGGGCTACACCTTC. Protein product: CASSQGAGGSGYTF.

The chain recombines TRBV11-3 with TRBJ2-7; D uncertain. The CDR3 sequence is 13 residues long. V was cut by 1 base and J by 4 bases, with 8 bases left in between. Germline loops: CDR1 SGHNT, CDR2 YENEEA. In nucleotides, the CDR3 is TGTGCCAGCAGCTTAGCAGAGGCGTACGAGCAGTACTTC. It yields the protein CASSLAEAYEQYF.

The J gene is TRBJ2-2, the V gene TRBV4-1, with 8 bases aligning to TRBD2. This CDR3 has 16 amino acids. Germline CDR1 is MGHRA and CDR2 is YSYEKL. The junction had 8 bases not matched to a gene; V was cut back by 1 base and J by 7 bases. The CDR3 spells CASSQGRGGRVGELFF. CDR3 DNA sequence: TGCGCCAGCAGCCAAGGGCGCGGGGGGCGCGTCGGGGAGCTGTTTTTT.

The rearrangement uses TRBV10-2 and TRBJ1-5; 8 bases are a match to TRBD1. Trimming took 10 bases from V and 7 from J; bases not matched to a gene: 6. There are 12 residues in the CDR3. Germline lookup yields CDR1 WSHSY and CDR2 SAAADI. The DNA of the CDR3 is TGCGCCATCACGGACAGGGTGCAGCCCCAGCATTTT. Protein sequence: CAITDRVQPQHF.

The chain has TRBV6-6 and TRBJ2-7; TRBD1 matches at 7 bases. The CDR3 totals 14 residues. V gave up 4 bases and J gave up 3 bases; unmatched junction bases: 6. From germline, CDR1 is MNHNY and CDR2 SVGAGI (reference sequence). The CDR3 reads CASSFGTDLYEQYF. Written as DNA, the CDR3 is TGTGCCAGCAGTTTCGGGACAGACCTCTACGAGCAGTACTTC.

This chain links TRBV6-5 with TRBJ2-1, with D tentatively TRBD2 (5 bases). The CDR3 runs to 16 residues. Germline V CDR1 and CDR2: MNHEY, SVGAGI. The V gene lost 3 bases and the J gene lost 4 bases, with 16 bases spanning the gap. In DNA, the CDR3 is TGTGCCAGCAGTTATCGGGTCGGGGTCAAATACAATGAGCAGTTCTTC. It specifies CASSYRVGVKYNEQFF.

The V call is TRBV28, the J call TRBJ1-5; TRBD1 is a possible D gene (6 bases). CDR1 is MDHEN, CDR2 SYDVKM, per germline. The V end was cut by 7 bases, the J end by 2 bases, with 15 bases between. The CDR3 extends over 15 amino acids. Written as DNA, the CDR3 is TGTGCCAGCATCCCGGGGGGGCAGGGCAATCAGCCCCAGCATTTT. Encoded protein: CASIPGGQGNQPQHF.

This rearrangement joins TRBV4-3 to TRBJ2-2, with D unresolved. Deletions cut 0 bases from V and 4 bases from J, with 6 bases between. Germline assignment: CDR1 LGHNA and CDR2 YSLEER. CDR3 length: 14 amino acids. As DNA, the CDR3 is TGCGCCAGCAGCCAAGATGCGAGCACCGGGGAGCTGTTTTTT. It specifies CASSQDASTGELFF.

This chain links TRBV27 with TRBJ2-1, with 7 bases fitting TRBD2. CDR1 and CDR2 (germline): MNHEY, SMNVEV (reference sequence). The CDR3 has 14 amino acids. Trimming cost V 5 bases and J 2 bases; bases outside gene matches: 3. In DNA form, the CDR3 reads TGTGCCAGCAGTGGGGGGGGTCCCTACAATGAGCAGTTCTTC. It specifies CASSGGGPYNEQFF.

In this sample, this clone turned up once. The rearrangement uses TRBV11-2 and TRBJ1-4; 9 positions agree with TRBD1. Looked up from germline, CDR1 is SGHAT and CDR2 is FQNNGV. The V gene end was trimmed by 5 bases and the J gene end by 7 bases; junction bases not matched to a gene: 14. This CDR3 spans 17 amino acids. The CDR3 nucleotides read TGTGCCAGCAGCCCCGTCCCGGGACAGGGCGGGGGTGAAAAACTGTTTTTT. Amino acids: CASSPVPGQGGGEKLFF.

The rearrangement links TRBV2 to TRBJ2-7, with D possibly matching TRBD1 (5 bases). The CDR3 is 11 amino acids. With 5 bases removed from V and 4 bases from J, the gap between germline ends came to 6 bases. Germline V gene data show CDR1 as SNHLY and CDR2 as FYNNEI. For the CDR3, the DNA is TGTGCCAGCAGTCCAGGGTACGAGCAGTACGTC. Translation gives CASSPGYEQYV.

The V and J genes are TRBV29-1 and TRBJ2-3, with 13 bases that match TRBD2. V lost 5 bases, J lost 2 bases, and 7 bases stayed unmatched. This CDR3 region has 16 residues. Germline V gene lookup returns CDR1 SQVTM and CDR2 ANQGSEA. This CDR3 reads CSVQGTSGIDTDTQYF. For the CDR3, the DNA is TGCAGCGTTCAAGGGACTAGCGGGATTGACACAGATACGCAGTATTTT.

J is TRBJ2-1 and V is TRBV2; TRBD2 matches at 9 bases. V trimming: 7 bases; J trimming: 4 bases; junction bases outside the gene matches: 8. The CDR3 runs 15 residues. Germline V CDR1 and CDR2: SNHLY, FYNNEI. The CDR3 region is CASKVSGSTYNEQFF. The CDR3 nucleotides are TGTGCCAGCAAGGTTAGCGGGAGCACTTACAATGAGCAGTTCTTC.

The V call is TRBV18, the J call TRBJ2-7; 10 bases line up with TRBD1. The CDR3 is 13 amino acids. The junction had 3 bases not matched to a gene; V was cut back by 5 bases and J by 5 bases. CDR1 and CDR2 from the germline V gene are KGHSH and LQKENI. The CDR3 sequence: CASSGTGANEQYF. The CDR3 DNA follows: TGTGCCAGCTCAGGGACAGGGGCAAACGAGCAGTACTTC.

CDR3 sequence (DNA): TGTGCCAGCAGCCGACTAGCGGGAGACACCGGGGAGCTGTTTTTT. Translation gives CASSRLAGDTGELFF. J is TRBJ2-2 and V is TRBV2; 12 bases agree with TRBD2. The CDR3 is 15 residues long. The trim removed 6 bases at V and 3 bases at J, leaving 2 bases unmatched. Germline V gene lookup returns CDR1 SNHLY and CDR2 FYNNEI.

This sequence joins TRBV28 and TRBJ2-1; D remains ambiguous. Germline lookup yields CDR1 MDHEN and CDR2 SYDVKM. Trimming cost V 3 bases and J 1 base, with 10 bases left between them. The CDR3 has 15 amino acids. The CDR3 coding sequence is TGTGCCAGCAGTTTTACGGTCCTTTCCTACAATGAGCAGTTCTTC. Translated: CASSFTVLSYNEQFF.

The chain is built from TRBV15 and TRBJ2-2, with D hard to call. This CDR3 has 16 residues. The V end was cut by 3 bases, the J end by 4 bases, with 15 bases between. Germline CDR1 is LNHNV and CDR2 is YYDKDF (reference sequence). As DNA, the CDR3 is TGTGCCACCAGCAGCATTCAGGCGTTGAGCACCGGGGAGCTGTTTTTT. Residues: CATSSIQALSTGELFF.

Written as DNA, the CDR3 is TGTGCCTACAAAGTCGGGGGAAAAAAAGAGACCCAGTACTTC. Its translation: CAYKVGGKKETQYF. The chain carries TRBV30 and TRBJ2-5; D is perhaps TRBD2 (6 bases). Trimming pared 7 bases from V and 3 bases from J, leaving 18 bases between. This CDR3 is 14 amino acids long. Per germline, CDR1 GTSNPN and CDR2 SVGIG (reference sequence).

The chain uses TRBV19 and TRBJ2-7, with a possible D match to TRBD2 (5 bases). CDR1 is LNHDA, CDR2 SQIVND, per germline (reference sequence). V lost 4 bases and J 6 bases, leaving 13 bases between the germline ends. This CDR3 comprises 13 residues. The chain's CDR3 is CASSTAGRAEQYF. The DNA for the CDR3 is TGTGCCAGTAGTACCGCGGGTAGGGCCGAGCAGTACTTC.

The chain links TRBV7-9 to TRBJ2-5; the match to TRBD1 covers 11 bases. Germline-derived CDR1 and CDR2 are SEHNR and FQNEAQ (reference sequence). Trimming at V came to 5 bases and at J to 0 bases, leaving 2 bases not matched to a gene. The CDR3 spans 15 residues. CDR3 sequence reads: CASSPGQGDQETQYF. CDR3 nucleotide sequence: TGTGCCAGCAGCCCGGGACAGGGGGACCAAGAGACCCAGTACTTC.

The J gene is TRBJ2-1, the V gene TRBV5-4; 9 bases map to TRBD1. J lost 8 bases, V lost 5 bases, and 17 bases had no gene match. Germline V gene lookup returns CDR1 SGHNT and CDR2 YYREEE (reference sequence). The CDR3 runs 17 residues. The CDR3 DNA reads TGTGCCAGCAGACCGACGTATATTGGACAGGGGATGGATGAGCAGTTCTTC. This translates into CASRPTYIGQGMDEQFF.

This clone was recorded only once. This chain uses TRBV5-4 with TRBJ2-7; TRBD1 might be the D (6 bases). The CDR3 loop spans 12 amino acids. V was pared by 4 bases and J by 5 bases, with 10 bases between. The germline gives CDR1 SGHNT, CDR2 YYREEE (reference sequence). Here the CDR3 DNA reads TGTGCCAGCAGCAAACAGGGCAACGAGCAGTACGTC. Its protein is CASSKQGNEQYV.

In DNA, the CDR3 is TGTGCCAGCAGTTTCGGGACAGGGGGAATCGAGCAGTACTTC. It is translated as CASSFGTGGIEQYF. V usage is TRBV27 and J usage is TRBJ2-7, with 11 positions matching TRBD1. The CDR3 sequence is 14 residues long. The germline CDR1 and CDR2 sequences are MNHEY and SMNVEV (reference sequence). J was trimmed by 6 bases and V by 3 bases; bases with no gene match: 4.